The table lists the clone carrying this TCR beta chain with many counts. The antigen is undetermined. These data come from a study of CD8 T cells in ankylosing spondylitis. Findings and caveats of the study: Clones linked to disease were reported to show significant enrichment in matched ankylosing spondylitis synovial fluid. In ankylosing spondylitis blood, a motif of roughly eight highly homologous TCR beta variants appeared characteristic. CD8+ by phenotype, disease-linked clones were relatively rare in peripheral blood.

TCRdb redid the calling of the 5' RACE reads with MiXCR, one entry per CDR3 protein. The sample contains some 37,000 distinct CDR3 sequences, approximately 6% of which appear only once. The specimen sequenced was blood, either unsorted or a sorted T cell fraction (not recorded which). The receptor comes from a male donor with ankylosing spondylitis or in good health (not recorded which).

CDR3 DNA sequence: TGTGCCAGCAGTCCCGCGGACAGTGCTGAAAAACTGTTTTTT. Translation: CASSPADSAEKLFF. V is TRBV6-6 and J is TRBJ1-4, with D possibly matching TRBD1 (6 bases). This CDR3 is built from 14 residues. CDR1 and CDR2 from the germline V gene are MNHNY and SVGAGI (reference sequence). Trimming removed 5 bases from V and 7 bases from J, with 14 bases in between.